The subject of this entry is one T cell receptor (beta chain). Germline CDR1 reads SGHRS; CDR2 reads YFSETQ. CDR3 size: 14 residues. Deletions cut 1 base from V and 2 bases from J, with 10 bases between. Cohort placement rested on clinical history that participants reported themselves. This entry comes from a study of blood T cell repertoires in COVID-19. Study at large: Spain, Italy and the United States supplied samples that represented acute and convalescent COVID-19. PBMCs, B-cell-depleted T cells, or T cells provided the cDNA or gDNA that made up the material.

Per the study methods: Reference gene primer amplification gave estimated nucleated cell counts. Measured with immunoSEQ multiplex PCR; TCRdb has only the in-frame clones, and not every one. V and J calls and clone size are given by that table; D and trimming were obtained from the DNA. In the table there are 270,000 or so clones, approximately 90% of which are singletons. The chain couples TRBV5-1 to TRBJ2-7, with D possibly TRBD2 on 5 matching bases. The sample consisted of PBMCs or T cells enriched from blood (not recorded which). The origin of this receptor is a woman between 25 and 40 years old with acute COVID-19. This CDR3 is CASSLFSGPYEQYF. The CDR3, as DNA: TGCGCCAGCAGCTTGTTCAGCGGCCCCTACGAGCAGTACTTC.